Sequencing of this T cell receptor (beta chain) was carried out in a study of T cell responses to AZD1222 COVID-19 vaccine (dated by TCRdb to the early 2020s). With respect to the entire study: AZD1222 recipients given second doses at about 4 weeks or at about 12 weeks were pooled, since spike-specific TCR depth and breadth were not found to differ between the two schedules. A total of 233 trial participants underwent TCR sequencing, of whom about 200 received two doses of AZD1222 and about 25 received two doses of the MenACWY control vaccine. Enrollment into the trials was organized by age into subgroups of 18-55, 56-69 and 70-plus years, and those subgroups contained approximately 150, 30 and 60 TCR-sequenced participants, respectively. What the authors observed across the whole study: Participants were mostly white British, with more females than males. The authors suggested clonal diversity may have been underestimated. Reportedly, close to half of the unique spike-specific TCRs recognized epitopes lying outside the regions that are mutated in the B.1.351 and B.1.1.7 variants. Conclusions about previously exposed vaccinees are limited, since just a handful of AZD1222 recipients were seropositive for SARS-CoV-2 at baseline. A significant rise in spike-specific TCR breadth and depth was observed after two AZD1222 doses relative to day 0 and relative to MenACWY recipients. Because no samples from the day 14 peak response were available, repertoires could be characterized only after the peak T cell response. The 56-69-year group was small, and its depth increase did not reach significance, likely because of low power. Vaccine-associated CD4 TCRs spanned the whole spike protein, with dominant responses in regions 160-218 and 743-854.

The CDR3 goes from the cysteine to the phenylalanine over 17 residues. The CDR3 DNA has 51 bases and is translated from base 1. CDR1 and CDR2 are drawn from the germline V gene: MNHNS, SASEGT. Cut back by 2 bases and 4 bases, the V and J ends lie 18 bases apart. With regard to this clone: Its antigen is still unknown. Per-base qualities were not stored, and no clone one base away is much larger.

The CDR3 regions of human TCRbeta chains were analyzed by immunosequencing. The study's processing was this. TCRs in the repertoires were matched against a reference library of SARS-CoV-2-specific TCRs that had been generated with the MIRA antigen-specificity platform. Breadth was defined as the fraction of unique TCRs that were SARS-CoV-2-associated, and depth was defined as the fraction of total T cells that were SARS-CoV-2-associated. Using the MIRA data, each spike-specific TCR was mapped to the spike region that the TCR reacts to and placed in a CD4 or CD8 class. Log10-transformed breadth and depth values were compared by one-way ANOVA with Sidak's multiple comparisons tests. Held by TCRdb, this immuneACCESS table contains in-frame sequences only and omits some clones. Under half of the omission traces to an unresolved V gene where checked; the cause of the rest is unknown. For V, J and clone size, that table is used; D and trimming come from the DNA. The sample table lists roughly 180,000 clones, about nine tenths of them with a count of one. The ten largest clones represent roughly 2.8% of the sample.

In the paper's terms, the time point label means: baseline before first vaccination. The vaccinee samples were drawn from two UK trials, COV001 and COV002, one of which was a single-blind randomized controlled phase 2/3 trial testing AZD1222 (ChAdOx1 nCoV-19) in healthy adults. For TCRbeta chain sequencing, PBMC samples from trial participants were taken at day 0 and at day 28 after the second dose. The sequencing here drew on peripheral blood, taken on day 0 of AZD1222 vaccination. This TCR came from an adult in good health. The rearrangement joined TRBV6-1 to TRBJ1-3, with no confident D gene call. The base sequence is TGTGCCAGCAGTGAACACGGTTCGTCAGGTAGCGGAAACACCATATATTTT. This translates into CASSEHGSSGSGNTIYF.